This TCR beta chain originates from a study of response to subunit inactivated influenza vaccine. TCRdb processed the RT-PCR reads anew with MiXCR; each CDR3 protein has one entry. The profile covers approximately 500,000 distinct CDR3 sequences, with 11% to 15% appearing a single time and approximately 10% taken by the ten largest. This clonotype was detected a few times. Its specificity is not known. Overall study findings and caveats: Each seasonal influenza vaccination, the authors suggested, recruits few new T cells.

CDR1 and CDR2 (germline): SGHRS, YFSETQ. V dropped 1 base and J dropped 4 bases, with 11 bases sitting between them. The CDR3 spans 14 residues. This TCR derives from a man in his forties or fifties who received an inactivated influenza vaccine. The chain recombines TRBV5-1 with TRBJ2-5; maybe TRBD2 (5 bases). The sample here was PBMCs from blood, taken approximately 12 days after vaccination. CDR3 loop: CASSLPTRSETQYF. CDR3 in DNA: TGCGCCAGCAGCTTGCCAACTAGGTCAGAGACCCAGTACTTC.